The next 30 T cell receptor beta chains were all read from a single sample in a study of cytomegalovirus exposure and HLA in healthy donors. It was with 60 Vbeta and 13 Jbeta primers that the PCR ran. Assay used: immunoSEQ multiplex PCR; TCRdb lists only in-frame clones, some missing. This sample yields 180,000 or so clones, of which 80% to 90% are seen a single time; around a tenth belongs to the top ten. Sequencing was done on a sample of PBMCs. The origin of the receptors is a man younger than 35 in good health and CMV-seropositive.

The CDR3 loop reads CASSLVGLARDEQYF. CDR3 nucleotide sequence: TGCGCCAGCAGCTTGGTAGGCCTCGCCCGGGACGAGCAGTACTTC. The chain employs TRBV5-1 and TRBJ2-7, with unresolved D. Germline V gene lookup returns CDR1 SGHRS and CDR2 YFSETQ. The ends were cut back, 0 bases at V and 5 bases at J, with 15 bases in the middle. The CDR3 totals 15 residues.

The genes are TRBV27 and TRBJ1-1; 9 bases are shared with TRBD1. Trimming cost V 0 bases and J 5 bases; bases outside gene matches: 4. In germline, CDR1 is MNHEY, CDR2 SMNVEV (reference sequence). The CDR3 spans 15 residues. The CDR3 here is CASSLSRQGGTEAFF. CDR3 coding DNA: TGTGCCAGCAGTTTATCAAGACAGGGGGGTACTGAAGCTTTCTTT.

To note about this clone: A read error may account for a junction end that differs from germline. The chain couples TRBV25-1 to TRBJ1-3, with 10 bases aligning to TRBD1. Germline V gene data show CDR1 as MGHDK and CDR2 as SYGVNS. This CDR3 has 16 amino acids. CDR3: CARSEWGQGPGNTIYF. CDR3 nucleotides: TGTGCCCGCAGTGAATGGGGACAGGGGCCCGGAAACACCATATATTTT.

The rearrangement uses TRBV7-8 and TRBJ1-6; D gene unclear. Germline CDR1 SGHVS, CDR2 FQNEAQ. Trimming stripped 3 bases from V and 10 bases from J, with 13 bases between. The CDR3 is made up of 14 amino acids. The CDR3 loop is CASSLELEGSPLHF. CDR3 coding DNA: TGTGCCAGCAGCTTGGAGCTGGAGGGATCACCCCTCCACTTT.

The chain uses TRBV5-1 and TRBJ2-5; 7 bases line up with TRBD1. V dropped 4 bases and J dropped 5; count of bases not matched to a gene: 14. Germline V gives CDR1 SGHRS, CDR2 YFSETQ. This CDR3 is 16 amino acids long. In nucleotides, the CDR3 is TGCGCCAGCAGCCCAAGACAGGGTTCATTGGAGGAGACCCAGTACTTC. This gives the protein CASSPRQGSLEETQYF.

The chain combines TRBV2 with TRBJ2-5; a weak D match, TRBD1 (6 bases). The germline V gene encodes CDR1 SNHLY and CDR2 FYNNEI. The CDR3 is 11 amino acids. Trimming left V 3 bases short and J 13 bases short, with 12 bases between. In nucleotides, the CDR3 is TGTGCCAGCAGTGACGACGGCAGGGGGTACTTC. Residues: CASSDDGRGYF.

The chain couples TRBV5-4 to TRBJ2-5; D uncertain. Germline assignment: CDR1 SGHNT and CDR2 YYREEE (reference sequence). V lost 4 bases and J lost 3, with 13 bases in between. CDR3 length: 14 residues. The CDR3 loop reads CASSRYSDKETQYF. CDR3 DNA: TGTGCCAGCAGCCGATACTCAGACAAAGAGACCCAGTACTTC.

The gene calls are TRBV18 and TRBJ2-5; a possible D gene is TRBD2 (5 bases). Germline V gives CDR1 KGHSH, CDR2 LQKENI. The germline V and J ends were trimmed by 2 bases and 2 bases, with 9 bases remaining between them. The CDR3 length is 14 residues. Written as DNA, the CDR3 is TGTGCCAGCTCACCAGACTATCAACAAGAGACCCAGTACTTC. Amino acids: CASSPDYQQETQYF.

The chain joins TRBV19 to TRBJ1-4; D gene unclear. The CDR3 has 14 amino acids. The V gene lost 10 bases and the J gene lost 0 bases, with 12 bases spanning the gap. Germline V lookup: CDR1 LNHDA, CDR2 SQIVND (reference sequence). The CDR3: CATFTGTTNEKLFF. CDR3 coding DNA: TGTGCCACCTTTACGGGGACAACTAATGAAAAACTGTTTTTT.

CDR3: CASSRTLAEETQYF. CDR3 DNA sequence: TGCGCCAGCAGCCGCACGCTAGCCGAAGAGACCCAGTACTTC. The rearrangement uses TRBV5-1 and TRBJ2-5, with a tentative D call TRBD2 (5 bases). V shed 4 bases and J shed 3 bases, with 13 bases lying between them. This CDR3 is 14 amino acids long. The V gene's germline CDR1 is SGHRS and CDR2 YFSETQ.

This clone showed up just once. The V gene is TRBV2, the J gene TRBJ2-1; 8 nucleotides agree with TRBD2. The CDR3 spans 12 residues. J gave up 6 bases and V 11 bases, and 6 bases lay outside the gene matches. Germline assignment: CDR1 SNHLY and CDR2 FYNNEI. The DNA of the CDR3 is TGTGCCGCCGGGGGGGTACTCAATGAGCAGTTCTTC. As protein: CAAGGVLNEQFF.

The J gene is TRBJ2-2, the V gene TRBV6-5; 7 nucleotides match TRBD1. Germline lookup yields CDR1 MNHEY and CDR2 SVGAGI. The junction had 10 bases not matched to a gene; V was cut back by 6 bases and J by 6 bases. This CDR3 has 15 residues. CDR3 nucleotide sequence: TGTGCCAGCAGCCCCCTCGGGACAGTTCCCGGGGAGCTGTTTTTT. This gives the protein CASSPLGTVPGELFF.

This clone occurred once. The gene calls are TRBV27 and TRBJ2-7; D is unresolved. Trimming stripped 6 bases from V and 3 bases from J, with 6 bases between. The CDR3 is 11 residues long. Germline V gene lookup returns CDR1 MNHEY and CDR2 SMNVEV (reference sequence). CDR3 nucleotide sequence: TGTGCCAGCAGCGACAACTACGAGCAGTACTTC. It yields the protein CASSDNYEQYF.

The genes are TRBV7-2 and TRBJ2-7; 11 positions agree with TRBD1. The CDR3 spans 17 residues. The germline CDR1 and CDR2 sequences are SGHTA and FQGNSA. V shed 4 bases, J shed 3 bases, and the junction held 11 bases outside the gene matches. The CDR3 nucleotides read TGTGCCAGCAGCTCGATTTCTGGACAGGGGGCTCTCTACGAGCAGTACTTC. Encoded protein: CASSSISGQGALYEQYF.

V and J are TRBV5-6 and TRBJ1-6; D not resolved. This CDR3 is built from 16 residues. Between the trimmed V and J ends, which lost 4 bases and 8 bases, there was a span of 19 bases. Germline V gene data show CDR1 as SGHDT and CDR2 as YYEEEE. Written as DNA, the CDR3 is TGTGCCAGCAGCCCGCGATACGGGAGGCGATATTCACCCCTCCACTTT. Amino acid sequence: CASSPRYGRRYSPLHF.

V and J are TRBV9 and TRBJ2-3, with 9 bases aligning to TRBD2. The CDR3 totals 16 residues. Trimming at V came to 3 bases and at J to 1 base, leaving 6 bases not matched to a gene. In germline, CDR1 is SGDLS, CDR2 YYNGEE. CDR3 sequence reads: CASSAPGLAGTDTQYF. The CDR3 coding sequence is TGTGCCAGCAGCGCGCCGGGACTAGCAGGCACAGATACGCAGTATTTT.

The rearrangement links TRBV7-2 to TRBJ1-4, with 8 positions matching TRBD1. The CDR3 consists of 14 residues. Trimming cost V 5 bases and J 8 bases; bases outside gene matches: 7. CDR1 is SGHTA, CDR2 FQGNSA, per germline. The CDR3 is CASSRGQGSEKLFF. CDR3 in DNA: TGTGCCAGCAGCCGCGGACAGGGCAGCGAAAAACTGTTTTTT. The full variable domain, with the rest looked up from reference TRBV7-2 and TRBJ1-4, is GAGVSQSPSNKVTEKGKDVELRCDPISGHTALYWYRQSLGQGLEFLIYFQGNSAPDKSGLPSDRFSAERTGGSVSTLTIQRTQQEDSAVYLCASSRGQGSEKLFFGSGTQLSVL.

The rearrangement joins TRBV2 to TRBJ2-2; TRBD1 matches 7 bases. The CDR3 has 14 amino acids. The V gene end was trimmed by 4 bases and the J gene end by 4 bases; junction bases not matched to a gene: 3. Germline CDR1 is SNHLY and CDR2 is FYNNEI. As DNA, the CDR3 is TGTGCCAGCAGTGTGACAGGGAGCACCGGGGAGCTGTTTTTT. Translating it yields CASSVTGSTGELFF.

The rearrangement links TRBV7-8 to TRBJ2-7; the match to TRBD2 covers 14 bases. V gave up 2 bases and J gave up 0 bases; unmatched junction bases: 9. CDR1 SGHVS and CDR2 FQNEAQ come from the germline V gene. The CDR3 length is 19 residues. CDR3 protein: CASSLSGTSGGSNSYEQYF. The CDR3 bases are TGTGCCAGCAGCTTATCCGGGACTAGCGGGGGTTCAAACTCCTACGAGCAGTACTTC. The full variable domain, rest sourced from reference TRBV7-8 and TRBJ2-7, is GAGVSQSPRYKVAKRGQDVALRCDPISGHVSLFWYQQALGQGPEFLTYFQNEAQLDKSGLPSDRFFAERPEGSVSTLKIQRTQQEDSAVYLCASSLSGTSGGSNSYEQYFGPGTRLTVT.

The chain uses TRBV30 and TRBJ2-5; TRBD2 aligns across 9 bases. The CDR3 sequence is 14 residues long. Trimming took 2 bases from V and 9 from J; bases not matched to a gene: 10. Germline-derived CDR1 and CDR2 are GTSNPN and SVGIG (reference sequence). CDR3 nucleotide sequence: TGTGCCTGGAGTCTTAGCGGGGGAGGGGAGCCCCAGTACTTC. Translated: CAWSLSGGGEPQYF.

CDR3 sequence: CASSLAGEQYF. The CDR3 bases are TGTGCCAGCAGCTTGGCGGGCGAGCAGTACTTC. The chain employs TRBV5-4 and TRBJ2-7; D is uncertain. V dropped 0 bases and J dropped 6 bases, with 4 bases sitting between them. This CDR3 is 11 amino acids long. Germline CDR1 SGHNT, CDR2 YYREEE (reference sequence). Combining the CDR3 with reference TRBV5-4 and TRBJ2-7 gives the whole variable domain ETGVTQSPTHLIKTRGQQVTLRCSSQSGHNTVSWYQQALGQGPQFIFQYYREEENGRGNFPPRFSGLQFPNYSSELNVNALELDDSALYLCASSLAGEQYFGPGTRLTVT.

This clone was seen a single time. The genes are TRBV7-2 and TRBJ1-2; weak D call: TRBD1 (6 bases). Germline CDR1 and CDR2: SGHTA and FQGNSA. The V end lost 3 bases, the J end lost 8 bases, and 25 bases lay between the germline ends. This CDR3 is built from 17 residues. This CDR3 reads CASSFYGQRTLFVGYTF. CDR3 DNA sequence: TGTGCCAGCAGCTTCTACGGACAGCGGACTCTTTTCGTAGGCTACACCTTC.

CDR3 sequence (DNA): TGCGCCAGCAGCCAAGAGGGTATAGCGGGCCTGATGGACGAGCAGTACTTC. Amino acid sequence: CASSQEGIAGLMDEQYF. The chain has TRBV4-1 and TRBJ2-7, with 7 bases aligning to TRBD2. The V and J ends lost 0 bases and 5 bases, in that order; junction bases with no gene match: 13. The V gene's germline CDR1 is MGHRA and CDR2 YSYEKL. The CDR3 is 17 residues long.

The chain has TRBV14 and TRBJ2-7; 7 positions match TRBD2. The CDR3 sequence is 15 residues long. The V and J ends lost 4 bases and 0 bases, in that order; junction bases with no gene match: 6. From germline, CDR1 is SGHDN and CDR2 FVKESK. The CDR3 DNA follows: TGTGCCAGCAGCCTCAGGCGGGGGAGCTCCTACGAGCAGTACTTC. Its protein product is CASSLRRGSSYEQYF.

Notes on this clone: The junction departs from the called germline gene at one end, perhaps through a read error. This chain uses TRBV10-3 with TRBJ1-1; D not certain. The CDR3 length is 13 residues. Germline CDR1 reads ENHRY; CDR2 reads SYGVKD. CDR3 in amino acids: CAISESSASPGSF. The CDR3 DNA sequence: TGTGCCATCAGTGAGTCCTCGGCAAGTCCAGGAAGCTTT.

The gene calls are TRBV30 and TRBJ1-4; perhaps TRBD1 as D (5 bases). This CDR3 has 13 amino acids. Germline loops: CDR1 GTSNPN, CDR2 SVGIG (reference sequence). V dropped 0 bases and J dropped 8 bases, with 10 bases sitting between them. The CDR3 nucleotides are TGTGCCTGGAGTGTCGGGGGAGGCGAAAAACTGTTTTTT. It translates to CAWSVGGGEKLFF. The complete variable domain, with remaining parts taken from reference TRBV30 and TRBJ1-4, reads SQTIHQWPATLVQPVGSPLSLECTVEGTSNPNLYWYRQAAGRGLQLLFYSVGIGQISSEVPQNLSASRPQDRQFILSSKKLLLSDSGFYLCAWSVGGGEKLFFGSGTQLSVL.

This chain links TRBV7-6 with TRBJ1-6, with 10 nucleotides matching TRBD1. This CDR3 has 15 amino acids. Losses at the gene ends were 4 bases for V and 8 bases for J; bases not matched to a gene: 5. CDR1 and CDR2 (germline): SGHVS, FNYEAQ. CDR3 protein: CASSSDGQGDSPLHF. In nucleotides, the CDR3 is TGTGCCAGCAGCTCCGATGGACAGGGGGATTCACCCCTCCACTTT. Looking up the rest from reference TRBV7-6 and TRBJ1-6 gives the full variable domain: GAGVSQSPRYKVTKRGQDVALRCDPISGHVSLYWYRQALGQGPEFLTYFNYEAQQDKSGLPNDRFSAERPEGSISTLTIQRTEQRDSAMYRCASSSDGQGDSPLHFGNGTRLTVT.

This chain links TRBV28 with TRBJ2-3; 8 bases agree with TRBD2. CDR3 length: 16 amino acids. V was clipped by 7 bases and J by 6 bases; unmatched bases: 15. The germline gives CDR1 MDHEN, CDR2 SYDVKM. DNA for the CDR3: TGTGCCAGCATTATCGGGGGGGCCTATCATCCCGATACGCAGTATTTT. Amino acid sequence: CASIIGGAYHPDTQYF.

The CDR3 sequence is CASSQTGTSGQPPSRQYF. CDR3 in DNA: TGTGCCAGCAGCCAAACCGGGACTAGCGGACAGCCCCCATCGAGGCAGTACTTC. The J gene is TRBJ2-7, the V gene TRBV4-2, with 11 bases lining up with TRBD2. Looked up from germline, CDR1 is LGHNA and CDR2 is YNFKEQ. After removal of 2 bases from V and 9 bases from J, the junction contained 18 bases not matched to a gene. This CDR3 has 18 amino acids.

In regard to this clone: At the DNA level, this CDR3 is encoded by other sequences in the same sample as well. V usage is TRBV9 and J usage is TRBJ2-1, with TRBD2 matching 7 bases. Looked up from germline, CDR1 is SGDLS and CDR2 is YYNGEE. V was pared by 4 bases and J by 1 base, with 5 bases of the junction left unmatched. This CDR3 has 15 residues. The CDR3 protein is CASSPGGGSYNEQFF. The CDR3 region has the DNA TGTGCCAGCAGCCCCGGCGGGGGTTCCTACAATGAGCAGTTCTTC.